One and the same sample provided the 28 T cell receptor beta chains below, sequenced in a study of T-cell reconstitution after alpha-beta-depleted transplantation in children. As it was prepared, the TCRbeta library received unique molecular identifiers. TCRdb reanalysed the PCR reads using MiXCR and keeps one entry per CDR3 protein. The sample includes some 500,000 distinct CDR3 sequences, over 25% seen only once; the top ten take under 3%. Sequenced here: PBMCs from the stem cell graft donor, sampled from the stem cell graft. These receptors were collected from a human donor who donated a stem cell graft to a child with aplastic anemia.

The chain couples TRBV20-1 to TRBJ1-2; D ambiguous. The CDR3 has 14 residues. CDR1 is DFQATT and CDR2 is SNEGSKA in the germline V gene (reference sequence). Trimming shortened V by 1 base and J by 7 bases, and 16 bases separated the two germline ends. The DNA for the CDR3 is TGCAGTGCTAGAGGGTTAGAGGGTTCGAGTGGCTACACCTTC. Residues: CSARGLEGSSGYTF.

The chain is built from TRBV30 and TRBJ2-1; 8 bases map to TRBD2. Germline CDR1 reads GTSNPN; CDR2 reads SVGIG (reference sequence). The CDR3 totals 14 residues. The ends lost 6 bases at V and 2 bases at J; junction bases unmatched: 6. DNA for the CDR3: TGTGCCTGCCAGGGACTAGTGACCTACAATGAGCAGTTCTTC. Translation: CACQGLVTYNEQFF.

This clonotype was detected only a few times. This chain uses TRBV11-2 with TRBJ2-1; 7 bases are a match to TRBD2. The germline gives CDR1 SGHAT, CDR2 FQNNGV. Trimming took 3 bases from V and 0 from J; bases not matched to a gene: 11. The CDR3 has 18 amino acids. The CDR3 sequence is CASSFRRLAQSSYNEQFF. The CDR3 region has the DNA TGTGCCAGCAGCTTCCGACGACTAGCCCAGAGCTCCTACAATGAGCAGTTCTTC.

This chain links TRBV7-2 with TRBJ2-5, with 9 bases aligning to TRBD1. V was clipped by 5 bases and J by 2 bases; unmatched bases: 6. Germline lookup yields CDR1 SGHTA and CDR2 FQGNSA. The CDR3 sequence is 15 residues long. The CDR3: CASSPRTGVQETQYF. The CDR3 coding sequence is TGTGCCAGCAGCCCCAGGACAGGGGTACAAGAGACCCAGTACTTC.

The chain has TRBV20-1 and TRBJ2-3; 8 bases map to TRBD1. CDR3 length: 15 residues. After removal of 5 bases from V and 4 bases from J, the junction contained 11 bases not matched to a gene. CDR1 is DFQATT, CDR2 SNEGSKA, per germline (reference sequence). As DNA, the CDR3 is TGCAGTGCTGGAGGGACAGGAGGGTTCGCAGATACGCAGTATTTT. It translates to CSAGGTGGFADTQYF.

This clonotype has a handful of counts. The J gene is TRBJ1-2, the V gene TRBV12-3 or TRBV12-4; D remains unclear. The V end lost 5 bases, the J end lost 12 bases, and 16 bases lay between the germline ends. The CDR3 has 12 amino acids. The chain's CDR3 is CASSSDYIKDTF. In DNA, the CDR3 is TGTGCCAGCAGTAGCGACTACATCAAGGACACCTTC.

This clonotype was counted many times. The gene calls are TRBV5-1 and TRBJ1-1, with a possible D match to TRBD1 (6 bases). Germline-derived CDR1 and CDR2 are SGHRS and YFSETQ. This CDR3 has 13 amino acids. Trimming took off 4 bases at V and 4 bases at J, with 11 bases between the two ends. CDR3 residues: CASSPETGTEAFF. CDR3 DNA: TGCGCCAGCAGCCCAGAGACAGGCACTGAAGCTTTCTTT.

This clonotype was observed a handful of times. The V gene is TRBV29-1, the J gene TRBJ2-1, with D uncertain. Trimming removed 2 bases from V and 15 bases from J, with 11 bases in between. This CDR3 region has 10 residues. From germline, CDR1 is SQVTM and CDR2 ANQGSEA. The CDR3 here is CSVEQTYRFF. The DNA for the CDR3 is TGCAGCGTTGAACAGACATATCGGTTCTTC.

This chain uses TRBV7-2 with TRBJ1-4; possible D gene TRBD1, 5 bases. The V gene's germline CDR1 is SGHTA and CDR2 FQGNSA. V lost 5 bases and J 6 bases, leaving 19 bases between the germline ends. The CDR3 contains 16 residues. The CDR3 region is CASSPGWGEVDEKLFF. In nucleotides, the CDR3 is TGTGCCAGCAGCCCTGGGTGGGGGGAAGTCGATGAAAAACTGTTTTTT.

The J gene is TRBJ1-3, the V gene TRBV29-1; 8 bases line up with TRBD1. This CDR3 has 13 residues. CDR1 and CDR2 (germline): SQVTM, ANQGSEA. Trimming at V came to 7 bases and at J to 5 bases, leaving 7 bases not matched to a gene. The CDR3 DNA reads as TGCAGCGCCCGGGGACAGGAAAGAAACACCATATATTTT. This encodes CSARGQERNTIYF.

This chain links TRBV15 with TRBJ2-7, with D perhaps matching TRBD2 (5 bases). CDR3 length: 14 residues. V was shortened by 0 bases and J by 4 bases, with 10 bases between the two germline ends. Germline V lookup: CDR1 LNHNV, CDR2 YYDKDF (reference sequence). CDR3 region: CATSRDTGGYEQYV. Here the CDR3 DNA reads TGTGCCACCAGCAGAGATACGGGCGGGTACGAGCAGTACGTC.

The chain is built from TRBV11-3 and TRBJ2-3; 7 positions agree with TRBD1. The CDR3 is 17 amino acids. Per germline, CDR1 SGHNT and CDR2 YENEEA. Trimming took 0 bases from V and 0 from J; bases not matched to a gene: 6. CDR3 region: CASSLDGWDSSTDTQYF. In DNA, the CDR3 is TGTGCCAGCAGCTTAGATGGTTGGGACAGCAGCACAGATACGCAGTATTTT.

This clonotype has more than one count but fewer than ten. The rearrangement uses TRBV20-1 and TRBJ2-1; 9 nucleotides line up with TRBD1. From germline, CDR1 is DFQATT and CDR2 SNEGSKA (reference sequence). This CDR3 is built from 15 residues. Trimming at V came to 3 bases and at J to 5 bases, leaving 8 bases not matched to a gene. The CDR3 region is CSARGTGKRDNEQFF. CDR3 sequence (DNA): TGCAGTGCTAGGGGGACAGGGAAACGGGACAATGAGCAGTTCTTC.

The chain combines TRBV19 with TRBJ2-1; D remains ambiguous. The V and J ends lost 3 bases and 5 bases respectively, with 8 bases between them. The CDR3 has 13 amino acids. Germline lookup yields CDR1 LNHDA and CDR2 SQIVND (reference sequence). DNA for the CDR3: TGTGCCAGTAGTATGGGTATTAACAATGAGCAGTTCTTC. It yields the protein CASSMGINNEQFF.

This clonotype came up a few times. The chain joins TRBV5-6 to TRBJ2-7; TRBD2 is a possible D gene (6 bases). This CDR3 is built from 14 residues. Deletions cut 0 bases from V and 3 bases from J, with 10 bases between. Germline CDR1 SGHDT, CDR2 YYEEEE. CDR3 in amino acids: CASSLGLGNYEQYV. CDR3 in DNA: TGTGCCAGCAGCTTGGGACTAGGGAACTACGAGCAGTACGTC.

The chain uses TRBV5-1 and TRBJ2-7; the match to TRBD1 covers 10 bases. The V gene's germline CDR1 is SGHRS and CDR2 YFSETQ. V lost 0 bases to trimming and J lost 4 bases; unmatched junction nucleotides: 7. The CDR3 extends over 16 amino acids. The CDR3 is CASSLAGGQGLYEQYV. The CDR3 coding sequence is TGCGCCAGCAGCTTGGCGGGGGGACAGGGGCTTTACGAGCAGTACGTC.

In its sample, this clonotype was seen a few times. The chain uses TRBV6-6 and TRBJ2-1; possible D gene TRBD1, 6 bases. CDR1 and CDR2 from the germline V gene are MNHNY and SVGAGI (reference sequence). Trimming removed 7 bases from V and 8 bases from J, with 9 bases in between. The CDR3 covers 11 residues. The DNA for the CDR3 is TGTGCCAGCATCAACAGGGATGAGCAGTTCTTC. Its translation: CASINRDEQFF.

CDR3 sequence (DNA): TGTGCCAGCGGGTTGGGGGGGCGAATCCACGAGCAGTACTTC. Amino acids: CASGLGGRIHEQYF. This chain joins TRBV14 and TRBJ2-7, with TRBD2 as a possible D gene (7 bases). The V gene lost 8 bases and the J gene lost 5 bases, with 19 bases spanning the gap. This CDR3 has 14 residues. The germline V gene has CDR1 SGHDN and CDR2 FVKESK. The complete variable domain, with remaining parts taken from reference TRBV14 and TRBJ2-7, reads EAGVTQFPSHSVIEKGQTVTLRCDPISGHDNLYWYRRVMGKEIKFLLHFVKESKQDESGMPNNRFLAERTGGTYSTLKVQPAELEDSGVYFCASGLGGRIHEQYFGPGTRLTVT.

The chain joins TRBV12-3 or TRBV12-4 to TRBJ2-4; D is possibly TRBD1 (5 bases). The CDR3 has 14 amino acids. V was clipped by 2 bases and J by 4 bases, with 9 bases between them. CDR3 sequence reads: CASSLPSGKNIQYF. CDR3 nucleotides: TGTGCCAGCAGTTTACCGTCAGGGAAAAACATTCAGTACTTC.

The rearrangement uses TRBV6-5 and TRBJ2-3; unclear D gene. The CDR3 is 16 residues long. Germline V lookup: CDR1 MNHEY, CDR2 SVGAGI. V dropped 0 bases and J dropped 0 bases, with 10 bases sitting between them. CDR3 in amino acids: CASSYSYRGSTDTQYF. The CDR3 nucleotides read TGTGCCAGCAGTTACTCTTACCGTGGGAGCACAGATACGCAGTATTTT.

This rearrangement joins TRBV14 to TRBJ1-2; TRBD1 is a possible D gene (5 bases). CDR3 length equals 16 residues. Deletions cut 0 bases from V and 3 bases from J, with 14 bases between. Germline V gene lookup returns CDR1 SGHDN and CDR2 FVKESK. In DNA form, the CDR3 reads TGTGCCAGCAGCCAAGATTGGGGCCCGTTAGACTATGGCTACACCTTC. Translation gives CASSQDWGPLDYGYTF.

This clonotype was counted ten times or more. This chain joins TRBV29-1 and TRBJ1-3; the D gene is possibly TRBD1 (6 bases). Trimming pared 3 bases from V and 2 bases from J, leaving 8 bases between. This CDR3 contains 13 residues. The germline V gene has CDR1 SQVTM and CDR2 ANQGSEA. CDR3 residues: CSVEAGAGNTIYF. In nucleotides, the CDR3 is TGCAGCGTTGAGGCAGGGGCTGGAAACACCATATATTTT.

The J gene is TRBJ2-5, the V gene TRBV5-1, with D possibly TRBD2 on 6 matching bases. V shed 3 bases and J shed 5 bases, with 14 bases lying between them. Germline-derived CDR1 and CDR2 are SGHRS and YFSETQ. This CDR3 is built from 14 residues. CDR3 in amino acids: CASSSGDLIETQYF. Written as DNA, the CDR3 is TGCGCCAGCAGCTCTGGGGACTTGATTGAGACCCAGTACTTC.

The chain uses TRBV29-1 and TRBJ1-2, with TRBD1 as a possible D gene (6 bases). CDR1 is SQVTM and CDR2 is ANQGSEA in the germline V gene. The CDR3 contains 15 residues. V was shortened by 4 bases and J by 4 bases, with 19 bases between the two germline ends. The CDR3 sequence is CSVGDLLGGGYGYTF. The DNA for the CDR3 is TGCAGCGTTGGAGACTTGTTGGGAGGGGGCTATGGCTACACCTTC.

This clonotype came up a few times. CDR3 DNA sequence: TGTGCCAGCACCACAAAGTGGGATGGCTACACCTTC. This codes for CASTTKWDGYTF. The V call is TRBV7-9, the J call TRBJ1-2; D remains unclear. The germline V and J ends were trimmed by 7 bases and 6 bases, with 12 bases remaining between them. Germline V lookup: CDR1 SEHNR, CDR2 FQNEAQ (reference sequence). The CDR3 has 12 residues. Looking up the rest from reference TRBV7-9 and TRBJ1-2 gives the full variable domain: DTGVSQNPRHKITKRGQNVTFRCDPISEHNRLYWYRQTLGQGPEFLTYFQNEAQLEKSRLLSDRFSAERPKGSFSTLEIQRTEQGDSAMYLCASTTKWDGYTFGSGTRLTVV.

The V gene is TRBV5-1, the J gene TRBJ2-5; D call uncertain. Germline-derived CDR1 and CDR2 are SGHRS and YFSETQ. This CDR3 is 12 amino acids long. The V end was cut by 4 bases, the J end by 5 bases, with 9 bases between. The DNA of the CDR3 is TGCGCCAGCAGCGAGGAAGGGGAGACCCAGTACTTC. It codes for CASSEEGETQYF.

The V call is TRBV27, the J call TRBJ2-2; 10 bases are a match to TRBD1. This CDR3 region has 16 residues. V shed 4 bases, J shed 3 bases, and the junction held 5 bases outside the gene matches. The germline CDR1 and CDR2 sequences are MNHEY and SMNVEV (reference sequence). The CDR3 region is CASSSTGGWYTGELFF. DNA of the CDR3: TGTGCCAGCAGTTCGACAGGGGGCTGGTACACCGGGGAGCTGTTTTTT.

The V gene is TRBV6-1, the J gene TRBJ1-5, with a tentative D call TRBD1 (5 bases). Trimming pared 7 bases from V and 6 bases from J, leaving 13 bases between. CDR3 size: 13 residues. In germline, CDR1 is MNHNS, CDR2 SASEGT. DNA for the CDR3: TGTGCCAGCACCCGGGACGGCACTCAGCCCCAGCATTTT. Translating it yields CASTRDGTQPQHF.